This paragraph reports one T cell receptor beta chain. In the authors' methods: Researchers report that nucleated cell counts were estimated from reference gene primer amplification. The data were produced by immunoSEQ multiplex PCR, yet TCRdb's version contains in-frame clones alone and is incomplete. V and J calls and clone size come straight from that table; D and trimming were deduced from the DNA. The sample lists 95,000 to 100,000 clones, about 89% occurring once. This record belongs to a study of blood T cell repertoires in COVID-19. The wider study: The origin of the acute and convalescent COVID-19 samples was the United States, Italy and Spain. In each case, the material was cDNA or gDNA derived from T cells, B-cell-depleted T cells, or PBMCs.

Trimming pared 4 bases from V and 4 bases from J, leaving 13 bases between. The germline V gene encodes CDR1 SEHNR and CDR2 FQNEAQ (reference sequence). CDR3 length equals 14 residues. This TCR was recovered from a man aged 45-65 years with acute or convalescent COVID-19. The specimen sequenced was peripheral blood. The chain uses TRBV7-9 and TRBJ1-2; D perhaps matches TRBD1 (5 bases). The CDR3 here is CASSSAGRIYGYTF. Here the CDR3 DNA reads TGTGCCAGCAGCTCTGCGGGGCGTATCTATGGCTACACCTTC.